This T cell receptor beta chain was captured by sequencing in a study of cytomegalovirus exposure and HLA in healthy donors. Regarding the study as a whole: Later findings reportedly placed an Asian-associated ancestry cluster below the roughly 700-donor mean for N-insertions.

Turning to this clone: Its matching antigen is unknown.

The PCR contained 60 Vbeta and 13 Jbeta primers. TCRdb keeps only in-frame clones here, not all; method: immunoSEQ multiplex PCR. The sample holds approximately 81,000 clones, about 74% seen once. The TCR comes from a woman aged 45 to 65 in good health and CMV-seropositive. The sequencing sample was made of PBMCs.

This CDR3 reads CASSPGQPYEKLFF. DNA for the CDR3: TGTGCCAGCAGCCCGGGACAGCCTTATGAAAAACTGTTTTTT. The gene calls are TRBV25-1 and TRBJ1-4, with 7 bases that match TRBD1. This CDR3 is 14 amino acids long. The ends lost 6 bases at V and 6 bases at J; junction bases unmatched: 7. The germline gives CDR1 MGHDK, CDR2 SYGVNS.